Listed below are T cell receptor beta chains from one sample, sequenced in a study of blood T cell repertoires in COVID-19. This table comes from immunoSEQ multiplex PCR, and its TCRdb copy is limited to in-frame clones, with some not included. The sample has about 69,000 clones; 65% to 90% are singletons. Sequencing input: peripheral blood. Receptor source: a man aged 80 or over with acute or convalescent COVID-19. CDR3s leave out the opening cysteine and the closing phenylalanine or tryptophan.

CDR3: AISEIREGQF
V: TRBV10-3
length: 10

CDR3: ATSDWGTRRAEQF
V: TRBV24-1
length: 13

CDR3: ASSPRPSEEAF
V: TRBV19
length: 11

CDR3: ASSVDGTGWDIQY
V: TRBV9
length: 13

CDR3: ASSSHRTGVDSPLH
V: TRBV6-2/TRBV6-3
length: 14

CDR3: ASSYGGGVGYT
V: TRBV6-2/TRBV6-3
length: 11

CDR3: ASSSSGRAGDEQF
V: TRBV5-1
length: 13

CDR3: ASSQDKATVLTNEKLF
V: TRBV4-2
length: 16

CDR3: AIRWDRVNSPLH
V: TRBV10-3
length: 12

CDR3: ASSKAPKGRMNTEAF
V: TRBV21-1
length: 15

CDR3: ASSLRQENSPLH
V: TRBV6-6
length: 12

CDR3: ASSRLTGNTGELF
V: TRBV19
length: 13

CDR3: ASSQEYRVYTEAF
V: TRBV4-2
length: 13

CDR3: ATAGTGGGSEQY
V: TRBV24-1
length: 12

CDR3: ASSLEQVPSYEQY
V: TRBV7-2
length: 13

CDR3: ASWGRTGGAYGYT
V: TRBV6-5
length: 13

CDR3: ASSQWGLAAGTDTQY
V: TRBV4-2
length: 15

CDR3: AGSGDDTGELF
V: TRBV4-1
length: 11

CDR3: ASSTGSNQPQH
V: TRBV6-5
length: 11

CDR3: ASSQDTTVGYT
V: TRBV4-3
length: 11

CDR3: ASTGTAHEQY
V: TRBV11-3
length: 10

CDR3: ASSYSTGQVTYEQY
V: TRBV6-5
length: 14

CDR3: ASWGQLRGGGELF
V: TRBV2
length: 13

CDR3: ASSQGGGAKNIQY
V: TRBV3-1/TRBV3-2
length: 13

CDR3: ASSLGLQDYEQY
V: TRBV2
length: 12

CDR3: SVEDRGGILTATSEQY
V: TRBV29-1
length: 16

CDR3: ASSVRVSVSEQF
V: TRBV9
length: 12

CDR3: ASSLQGHRVGEQY
V: TRBV28
length: 13

CDR3: ASRKTGSSNQPQH
V: TRBV6-5
length: 13

CDR3: ASSTSGQGAETQY
V: TRBV19
length: 13

CDR3: ASSLSQISYNEQF
V: TRBV5-4
length: 13

CDR3: ASSSPDRGPYQETQY
V: TRBV5-5
length: 15

CDR3: ASSQGGRVYEQY
V: TRBV4-2
length: 12

CDR3: ASSPPEASGNTIY
V: TRBV18
length: 13

CDR3: ASSGQFKNTEAF
V: TRBV19
length: 12

CDR3: ASSTRGLGEKLF
V: TRBV7-9
length: 12

CDR3: SFRQGLSLSYNEQF
V: TRBV29-1
length: 14

CDR3: ASSLKTGGNTEAF
V: TRBV27
length: 13

CDR3: ASSLLPGLYGYT
V: TRBV27
length: 12

CDR3: ASSPDRVEKLF
V: TRBV18
length: 11

CDR3: ASSLSRDRGNQPQH
V: TRBV7-9
length: 14

CDR3: ASSEGGELPVQF
V: TRBV10-1
length: 12

CDR3: ASSQAGAGGLNGYT
V: TRBV4-1
length: 14

CDR3: ASSLIWALTSTDTQY
V: TRBV5-6
length: 15

CDR3: ASSRDRADGYT
V: TRBV6-5
length: 11